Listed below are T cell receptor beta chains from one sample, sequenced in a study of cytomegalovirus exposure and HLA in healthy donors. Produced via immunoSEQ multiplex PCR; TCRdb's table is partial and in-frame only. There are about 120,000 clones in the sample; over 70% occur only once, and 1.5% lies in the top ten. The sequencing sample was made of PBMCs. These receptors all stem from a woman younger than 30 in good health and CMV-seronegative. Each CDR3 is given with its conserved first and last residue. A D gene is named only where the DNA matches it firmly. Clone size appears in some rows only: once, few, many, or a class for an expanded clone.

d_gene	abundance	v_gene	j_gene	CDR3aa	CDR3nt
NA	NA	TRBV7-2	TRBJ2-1	CASSLALESEQFF	TGTGCCAGCAGCTTAGCACTTGAAAGTGAGCAGTTCTTC
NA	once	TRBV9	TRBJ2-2	CASSVAGSAGELFF	TGTGCCAGCAGCGTAGCGGGGTCCGCCGGGGAGCTGTTTTTT
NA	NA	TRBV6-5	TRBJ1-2	CASSSPGGTNYGYTF	TGTGCCAGCAGTTCACCGGGGGGGACTAACTATGGCTACACCTTC
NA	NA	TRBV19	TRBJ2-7	CATRMGGLYEQYF	TGTGCCACCAGAATGGGGGGGCTCTACGAGCAGTACTTC
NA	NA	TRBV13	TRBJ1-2	CASSLASVNYGYTF	TGTGCCAGCAGCTTAGCGTCGGTTAACTATGGCTACACCTTC
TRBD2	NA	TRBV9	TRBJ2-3	CASSTGTSGYTDTQYF	TGTGCCAGCAGCACCGGGACTAGCGGTTACACAGATACGCAGTATTTT
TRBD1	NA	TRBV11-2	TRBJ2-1	CASSWTGGYEQFF	TGTGCCAGCAGCTGGACAGGGGGCTATGAGCAGTTCTTC
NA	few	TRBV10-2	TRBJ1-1	CASSELEVMDTEAFF	TGCGCCAGCAGTGAGCTGGAGGTAATGGACACTGAAGCTTTCTTT
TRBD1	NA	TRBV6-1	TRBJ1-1	CASSMTGGTEAFF	TGTGCCAGCAGTATGACAGGGGGGACTGAAGCTTTCTTT
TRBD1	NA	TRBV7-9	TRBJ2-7	CSSSFPRQGDVYEQYF	TGTTCCAGCAGCTTCCCCCGACAGGGGGACGTCTACGAGCAGTACTTC
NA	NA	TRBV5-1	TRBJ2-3	CASSLSGGTDTQYF	TGCGCCAGCAGCTTGAGCGGCGGCACAGATACGCAGTATTTT
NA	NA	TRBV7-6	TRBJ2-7	CASSPRDMSYEQYF	TGTGCCAGCAGCCCTAGGGACATGTCCTACGAGCAGTACTTC
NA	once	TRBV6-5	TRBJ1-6	CASSEGIDSPLHF	TGTGCCAGCTCGGAGGGAATTGATTCACCCCTCCACTTT
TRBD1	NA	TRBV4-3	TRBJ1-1	CASSHRPRTGRVFTEAFF	TGCGCCAGCAGCCATAGACCCCGGACAGGTCGGGTTTTCACTGAAGCTTTCTTT
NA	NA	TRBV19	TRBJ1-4	CASSISTKDGKLFF	TGTGCCAGTAGTATCTCTACTAAAGATGGGAAACTGTTTTTT
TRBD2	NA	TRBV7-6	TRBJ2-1	CASSLEASGGDNEQFF	TGTGCCAGCAGCTTAGAGGCTAGCGGGGGGGACAATGAGCAGTTCTTC
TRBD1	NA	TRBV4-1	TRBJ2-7	CASSQDGDRGIYEQYF	TGCGCCAGCAGCCAAGATGGAGACAGGGGTATTTACGAGCAGTACTTC
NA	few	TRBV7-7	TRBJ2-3	CASSLTGTDTQYF	TGTGCTAGCAGCTTGACTGGCACAGATACGCAGTATTTT
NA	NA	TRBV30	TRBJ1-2	CAWKAEGFYGYTF	TGTGCCTGGAAAGCGGAAGGGTTCTATGGCTACACCTTC
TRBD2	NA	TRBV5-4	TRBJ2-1	CASRVSSGGAVNEQFF	TGTGCCAGCAGGGTATCTAGCGGGGGGGCCGTCAATGAGCAGTTCTTC
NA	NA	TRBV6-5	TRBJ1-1	CASSFFLNTEAFF	TGTGCCAGCAGTTTCTTCTTAAACACTGAAGCTTTCTTT
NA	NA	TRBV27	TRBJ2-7	CASSVQGSLYYEQYF	TGTGCCAGCAGTGTACAGGGTTCACTTTACTACGAGCAGTACTTC
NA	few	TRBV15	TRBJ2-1	CATSASSELQFF	TGTGCCACCAGCGCTAGCAGCGAGTTACAGTTCTTC
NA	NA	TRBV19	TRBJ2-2	CASSIQNTGELFF	TGTGCCAGTAGTATTCAGAACACCGGGGAGCTGTTTTTT
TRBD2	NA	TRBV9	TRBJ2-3	CASSVGGGRAADTQYF	TGTGCCAGCAGCGTAGGGGGCGGGAGAGCAGCAGATACGCAGTATTTT
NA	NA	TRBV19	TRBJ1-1	CASTFLGWGGKNTEAFF	TGTGCCAGTACCTTCCTCGGTTGGGGGGGGAAGAACACTGAAGCTTTCTTT
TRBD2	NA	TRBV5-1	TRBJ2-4	CASSLSAGDLAKNIQYF	TGCGCCAGCAGCTTGTCCGCGGGAGACCTAGCCAAAAACATTCAGTACTTC
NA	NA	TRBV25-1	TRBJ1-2	CASTSDPISGGYTF	TGTGCCAGCACCTCAGACCCCATCTCGGGTGGCTACACCTTC
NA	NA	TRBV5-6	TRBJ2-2	CASMASGGGTTGELFF	TGTGCCAGCATGGCCTCGGGCGGGGGCACCACCGGGGAGCTGTTTTTT
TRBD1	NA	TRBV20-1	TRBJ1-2	CSAAGGIGYTF	TGCAGTGCTGCAGGGGGAATTGGCTACACCTTC
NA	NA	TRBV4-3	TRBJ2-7	CASSQERRTFSYEQYF	TGCGCCAGCAGCCAAGAGAGGCGGACATTCTCCTACGAGCAGTACTTC
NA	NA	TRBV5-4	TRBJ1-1	CATASGGRGTEAFF	TGTGCCACCGCCTCGGGGGGAAGAGGCACTGAAGCTTTCTTT
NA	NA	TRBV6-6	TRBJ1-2	CASSTTTEGYTF	TGTGCCAGCAGTACCACGACGGAGGGCTACACCTTC
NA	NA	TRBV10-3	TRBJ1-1	CAINRGDVGTEAFF	TGTGCCATCAACCGGGGGGACGTCGGCACTGAAGCTTTCTTT
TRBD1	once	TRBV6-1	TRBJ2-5	CASSGQGARETQYF	TGTGCCAGCAGTGGACAGGGGGCAAGAGAGACCCAGTACTTC
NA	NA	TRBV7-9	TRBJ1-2	CASSLEGGPEYTF	TGTGCCAGCAGCCTGGAGGGGGGGCCAGAATACACCTTC
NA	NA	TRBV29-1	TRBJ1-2	CSVFDRGTNYGYTF	TGCAGCGTTTTCGACAGAGGCACTAACTATGGCTACACCTTC
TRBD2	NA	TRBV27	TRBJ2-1	CASSSTSAYEQFF	TGTGCCAGCAGTTCCACTAGCGCCTATGAGCAGTTCTTC
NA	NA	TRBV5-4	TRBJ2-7	CASSRDWLYEQYF	TGTGCCAGCAGCAGGGACTGGCTCTACGAGCAGTACTTC
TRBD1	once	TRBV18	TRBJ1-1	CASSPAGTGVAGNTEAFF	TGTGCCAGCTCACCTGCCGGGACAGGGGTCGCGGGGAACACTGAAGCTTTCTTT
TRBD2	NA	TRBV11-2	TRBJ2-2	CASSLASRGAYTGELFF	TGTGCCAGCAGCTTAGCCTCGCGGGGGGCCTACACCGGGGAGCTGTTTTTT
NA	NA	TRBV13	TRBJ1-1	CASSQGNTEAFF	TGTGCCAGCAGCCAGGGGAACACTGAAGCTTTCTTT